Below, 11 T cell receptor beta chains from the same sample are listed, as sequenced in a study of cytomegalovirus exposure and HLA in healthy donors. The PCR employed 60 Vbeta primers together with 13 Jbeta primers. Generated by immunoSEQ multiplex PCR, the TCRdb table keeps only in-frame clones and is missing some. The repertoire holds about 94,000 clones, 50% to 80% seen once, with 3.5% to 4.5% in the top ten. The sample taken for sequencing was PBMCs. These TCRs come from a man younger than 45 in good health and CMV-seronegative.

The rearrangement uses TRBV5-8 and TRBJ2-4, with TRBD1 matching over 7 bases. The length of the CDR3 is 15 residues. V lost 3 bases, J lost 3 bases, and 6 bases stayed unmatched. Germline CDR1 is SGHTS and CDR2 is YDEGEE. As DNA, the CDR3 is TGTGCCAGCAGCTCCTCGGGACAGTACAAAAACATTCAGTACTTC. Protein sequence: CASSSSGQYKNIQYF.

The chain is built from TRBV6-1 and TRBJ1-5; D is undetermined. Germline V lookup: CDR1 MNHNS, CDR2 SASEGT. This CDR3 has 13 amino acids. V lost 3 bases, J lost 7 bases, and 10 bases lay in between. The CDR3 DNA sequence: TGTGCCAGCAGTGATACGGGAAGGCAGCCCCAGCATTTT. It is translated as CASSDTGRQPQHF.

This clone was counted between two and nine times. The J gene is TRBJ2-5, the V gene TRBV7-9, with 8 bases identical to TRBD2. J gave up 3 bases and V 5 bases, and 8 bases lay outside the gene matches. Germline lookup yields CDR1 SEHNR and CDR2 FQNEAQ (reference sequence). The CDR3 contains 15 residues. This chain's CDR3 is CASSPPLAAEETQYF. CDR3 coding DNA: TGTGCCAGCAGCCCCCCACTAGCGGCCGAAGAGACCCAGTACTTC.

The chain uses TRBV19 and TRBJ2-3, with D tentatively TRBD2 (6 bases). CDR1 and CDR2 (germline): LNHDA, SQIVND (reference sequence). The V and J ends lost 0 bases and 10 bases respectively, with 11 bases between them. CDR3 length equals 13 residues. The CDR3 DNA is TGTGCCAGTAGTATAGAGGAGGGGAGGTCGCAGTATTTT. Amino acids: CASSIEEGRSQYF.

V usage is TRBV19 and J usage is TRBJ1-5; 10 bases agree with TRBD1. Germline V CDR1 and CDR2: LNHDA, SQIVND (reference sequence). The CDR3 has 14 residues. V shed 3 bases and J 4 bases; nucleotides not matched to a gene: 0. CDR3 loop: CASSMDRGNQPQHF. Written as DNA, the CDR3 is TGTGCCAGTAGTATGGACAGGGGGAATCAGCCCCAGCATTTT.

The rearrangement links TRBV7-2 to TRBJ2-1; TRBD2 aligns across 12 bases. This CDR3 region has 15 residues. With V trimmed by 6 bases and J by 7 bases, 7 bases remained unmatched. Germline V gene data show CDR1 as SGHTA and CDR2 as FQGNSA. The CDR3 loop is CASSYLAGGPNEQFF. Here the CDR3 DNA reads TGTGCCAGCAGTTACCTAGCGGGGGGGCCGAATGAGCAGTTCTTC.

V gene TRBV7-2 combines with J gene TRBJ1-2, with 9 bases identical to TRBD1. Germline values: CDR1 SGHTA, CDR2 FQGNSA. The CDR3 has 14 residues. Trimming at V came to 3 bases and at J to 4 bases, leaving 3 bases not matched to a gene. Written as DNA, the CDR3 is TGTGCCAGCAGCTTGGAGACAGGGGGCTATGGCTACACCTTC. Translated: CASSLETGGYGYTF.

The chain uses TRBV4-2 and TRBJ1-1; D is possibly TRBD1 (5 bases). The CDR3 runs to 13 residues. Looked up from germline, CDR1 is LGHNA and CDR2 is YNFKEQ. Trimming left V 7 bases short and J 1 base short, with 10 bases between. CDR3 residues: CASTGQSNTEAFF. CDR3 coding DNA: TGTGCCAGCACCGGACAATCGAACACTGAAGCTTTCTTT.

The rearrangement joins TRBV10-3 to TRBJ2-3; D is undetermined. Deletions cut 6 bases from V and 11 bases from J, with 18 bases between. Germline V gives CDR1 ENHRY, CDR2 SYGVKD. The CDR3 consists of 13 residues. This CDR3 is CAISDPTRSGQYF. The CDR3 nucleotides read TGTGCCATCAGCGACCCGACTCGGTCGGGGCAGTATTTT.

Here the CDR3 reads CASSLGTSGSYNEQFF. The CDR3 DNA follows: TGCGCCAGCAGCTTGGGGACTAGCGGGAGCTACAATGAGCAGTTCTTC. The chain links TRBV5-1 to TRBJ2-1; 13 nucleotides match TRBD2. The trim removed 0 bases at V and 3 bases at J, leaving 0 bases unmatched. Per germline, CDR1 SGHRS and CDR2 YFSETQ. CDR3 length: 16 residues.

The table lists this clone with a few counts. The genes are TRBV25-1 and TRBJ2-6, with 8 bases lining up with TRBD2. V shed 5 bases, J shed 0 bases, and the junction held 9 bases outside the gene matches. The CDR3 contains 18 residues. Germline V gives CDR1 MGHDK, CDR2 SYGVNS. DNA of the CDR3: TGTGCCAGCAGTCCCCTAACGGGGGGGATCTCTGGGGCCAACGTCCTGACTTTC. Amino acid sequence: CASSPLTGGISGANVLTF.